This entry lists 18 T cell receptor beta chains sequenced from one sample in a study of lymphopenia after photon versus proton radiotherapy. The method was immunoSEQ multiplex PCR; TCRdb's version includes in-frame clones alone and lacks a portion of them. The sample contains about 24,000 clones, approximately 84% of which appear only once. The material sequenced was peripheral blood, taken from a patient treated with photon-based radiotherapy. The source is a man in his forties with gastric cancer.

The CDR3 region is CASSISRTGYTEAFF. CDR3 coding DNA: TGTGCCAGTAGTATATCCCGGACAGGGTACACTGAAGCTTTCTTT. V and J are TRBV19 and TRBJ1-1; TRBD1 agrees at 8 bases. CDR3 length: 15 residues. Germline values: CDR1 LNHDA, CDR2 SQIVND (reference sequence). The V and J ends lost 2 bases and 3 bases, in that order; junction bases with no gene match: 5.

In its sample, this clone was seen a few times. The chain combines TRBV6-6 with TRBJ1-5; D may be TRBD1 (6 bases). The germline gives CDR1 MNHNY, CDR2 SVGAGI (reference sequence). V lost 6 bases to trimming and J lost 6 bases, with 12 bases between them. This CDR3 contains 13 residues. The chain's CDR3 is CASRGGGGQPQHF. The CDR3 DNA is TGTGCCAGCAGGGGAGGGGGTGGTCAGCCCCAGCATTTT.

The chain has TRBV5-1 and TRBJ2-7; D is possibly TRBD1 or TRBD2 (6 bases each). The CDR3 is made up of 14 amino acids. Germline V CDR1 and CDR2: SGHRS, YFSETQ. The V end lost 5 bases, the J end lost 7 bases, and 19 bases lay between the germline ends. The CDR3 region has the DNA TGCGCCAGCAGGACGGGGGCCCGCTCGGGGGAGCAGTACTTC. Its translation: CASRTGARSGEQYF.

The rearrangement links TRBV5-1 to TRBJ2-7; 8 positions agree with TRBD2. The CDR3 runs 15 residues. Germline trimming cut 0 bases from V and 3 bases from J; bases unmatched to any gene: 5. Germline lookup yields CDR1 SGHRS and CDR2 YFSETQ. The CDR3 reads CASSLGVSGVYEQYF. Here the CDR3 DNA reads TGCGCCAGCAGCTTGGGGGTTAGCGGGGTCTACGAGCAGTACTTC.

CDR3 bases: TGCGCCAGCAGCTTTGTGACTAGCGGGACCTACGAGCAGTACTTC. Its protein is CASSFVTSGTYEQYF. V and J are TRBV5-1 and TRBJ2-7, with 11 nucleotides matching TRBD2. The CDR3 sequence is 15 residues long. The germline V gene has CDR1 SGHRS and CDR2 YFSETQ. Trimming at V came to 2 bases and at J to 2 bases, leaving 3 bases not matched to a gene.

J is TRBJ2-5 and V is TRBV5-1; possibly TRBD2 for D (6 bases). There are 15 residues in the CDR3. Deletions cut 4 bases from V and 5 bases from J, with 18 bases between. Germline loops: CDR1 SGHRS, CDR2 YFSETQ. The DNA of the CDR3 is TGCGCCAGCAGCGCGGGACGGAGGCCGAGGGAGACCCAGTACTTC. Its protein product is CASSAGRRPRETQYF.

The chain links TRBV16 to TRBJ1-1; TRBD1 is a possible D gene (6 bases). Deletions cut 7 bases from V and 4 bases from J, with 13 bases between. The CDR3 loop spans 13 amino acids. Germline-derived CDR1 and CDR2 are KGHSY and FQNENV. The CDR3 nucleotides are TGTGCCAGCACCCTACAGGGAGGCACTGAAGCTTTCTTT. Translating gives CASTLQGGTEAFF.

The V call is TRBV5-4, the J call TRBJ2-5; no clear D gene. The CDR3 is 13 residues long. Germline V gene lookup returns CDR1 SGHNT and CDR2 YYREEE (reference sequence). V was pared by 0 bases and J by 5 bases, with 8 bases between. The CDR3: CASSLVTRETQYF. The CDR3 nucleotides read TGTGCCAGCAGCTTGGTAACCCGGGAGACCCAGTACTTC.

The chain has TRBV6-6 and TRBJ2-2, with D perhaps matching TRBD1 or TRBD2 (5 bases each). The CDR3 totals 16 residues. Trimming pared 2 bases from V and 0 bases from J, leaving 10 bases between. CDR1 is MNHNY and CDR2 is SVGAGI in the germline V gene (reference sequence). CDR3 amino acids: CASSYTGASNTGELFF. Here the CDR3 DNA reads TGTGCCAGCAGTTACACCGGGGCCTCGAACACCGGGGAGCTGTTTTTT.

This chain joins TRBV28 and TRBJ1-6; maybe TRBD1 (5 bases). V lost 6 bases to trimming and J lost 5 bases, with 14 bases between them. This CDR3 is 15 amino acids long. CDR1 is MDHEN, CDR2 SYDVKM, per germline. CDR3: CASSLGVLDNSPLHF. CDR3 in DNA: TGTGCCAGCAGCCTAGGGGTGCTGGATAATTCACCCCTCCACTTT. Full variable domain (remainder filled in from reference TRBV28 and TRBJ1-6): DVKVTQSSRYLVKRTGEKVFLECVQDMDHENMFWYRQDPGLGLRLIYFSYDVKMKEKGDIPEGYSVSREKKERFSLILESASTNQTSMYLCASSLGVLDNSPLHFGNGTRLTVT.

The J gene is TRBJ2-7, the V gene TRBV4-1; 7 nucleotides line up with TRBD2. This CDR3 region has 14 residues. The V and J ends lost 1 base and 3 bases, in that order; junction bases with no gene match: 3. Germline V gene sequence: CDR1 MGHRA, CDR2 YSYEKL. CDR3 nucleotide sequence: TGCGCCAGCAGCCAAGGGGGCGGGGGCTACGAGCAGTACTTC. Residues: CASSQGGGGYEQYF.

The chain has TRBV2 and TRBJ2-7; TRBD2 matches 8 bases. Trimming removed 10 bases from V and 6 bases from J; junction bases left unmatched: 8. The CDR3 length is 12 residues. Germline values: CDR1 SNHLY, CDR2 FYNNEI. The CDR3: CATHGGAVEQYF. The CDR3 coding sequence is TGTGCCACCCACGGGGGGGCCGTCGAGCAGTACTTC.

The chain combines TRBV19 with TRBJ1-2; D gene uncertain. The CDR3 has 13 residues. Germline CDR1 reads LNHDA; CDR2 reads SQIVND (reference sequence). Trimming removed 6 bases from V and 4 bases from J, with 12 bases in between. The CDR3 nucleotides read TGTGCCAGTAGAATTCTGGAAGGCTATGGCTACACCTTC. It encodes CASRILEGYGYTF.

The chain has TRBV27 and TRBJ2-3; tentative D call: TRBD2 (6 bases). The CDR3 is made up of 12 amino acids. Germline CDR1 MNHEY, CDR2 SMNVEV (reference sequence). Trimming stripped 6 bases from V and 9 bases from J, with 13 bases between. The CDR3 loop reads CASRLEGGTQYF. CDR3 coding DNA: TGTGCCAGCAGATTGGAGGGTGGCACGCAGTATTTT.

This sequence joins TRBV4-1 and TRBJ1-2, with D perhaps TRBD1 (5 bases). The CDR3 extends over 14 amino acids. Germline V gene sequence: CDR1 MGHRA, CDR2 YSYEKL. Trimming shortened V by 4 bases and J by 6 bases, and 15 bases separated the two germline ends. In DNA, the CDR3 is TGCGCCAGCAGCCCTTTTGACAGTCGGGATGGCTACACCTTC. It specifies CASSPFDSRDGYTF.

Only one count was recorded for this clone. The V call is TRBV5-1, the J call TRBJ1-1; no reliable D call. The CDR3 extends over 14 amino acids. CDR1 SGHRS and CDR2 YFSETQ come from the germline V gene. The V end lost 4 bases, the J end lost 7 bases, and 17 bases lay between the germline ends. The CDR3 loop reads CASSPLEVVGEAFF. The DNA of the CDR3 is TGCGCCAGCAGCCCCCTCGAGGTGGTTGGTGAAGCTTTCTTT.

The chain's CDR3 is CASLRAGRTDQPQHF. The CDR3 DNA follows: TGTGCCAGCTTGAGGGCAGGGAGGACCGATCAGCCCCAGCATTTT. V gene TRBV6-1 combines with J gene TRBJ1-5; TRBD1 is a possible D gene (5 bases). The CDR3 has 15 amino acids. The V end lost 8 bases, the J end lost 5 bases, and 19 bases lay between the germline ends. Germline V gives CDR1 MNHNS, CDR2 SASEGT.

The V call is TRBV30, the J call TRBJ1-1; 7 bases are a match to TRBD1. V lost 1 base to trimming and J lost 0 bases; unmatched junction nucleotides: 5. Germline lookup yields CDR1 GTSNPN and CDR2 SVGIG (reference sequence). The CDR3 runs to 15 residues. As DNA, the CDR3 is TGTGCCTGGAGTGACAAGGGGGCCTTGAACACTGAAGCTTTCTTT. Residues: CAWSDKGALNTEAFF.